This T cell receptor beta chain was retrieved from a study of OX40 agonist ivuxolimab in advanced cancers. Study details: Dose-escalation patients had hepatocellular carcinoma, melanoma, renal cell or head and neck cancer. Averaging roughly 60 years in age, with a range of about 23 to 79, the cohort was 82.7% male. General observations from the study: Clonal expansion by week 6 occurred in CD4+ and CD8+ blood T cells (at 0.1 to 3.0 mg/kg).

TCRdb keeps only in-frame clones here, not all; method: immunoSEQ multiplex PCR. The data contain under 35,000 clones, 70% to 85% of them singletons. Trimming shortened V by 5 bases and J by 4 bases, and 12 bases separated the two germline ends. This CDR3 contains 14 residues. CDR1 is LNHDA and CDR2 is SQIVND in the germline V gene (reference sequence). About this clone: Its antigen is not identified.

This receptor was taken from an adult with an advanced solid tumor such as melanoma, head and neck, liver or kidney cancer. This material consisted of CD4+ or CD8+ T cells sorted from blood, taken in a trial of the OX40 agonist ivuxolimab. The V and J genes are TRBV19 and TRBJ1-5; D may be TRBD1 (6 bases). Here the CDR3 reads CASSEGGLNQPQHF. Here the CDR3 DNA reads TGTGCCAGTAGTGAGGGGGGTCTTAATCAGCCCCAGCATTTT.